The 17 T cell receptor beta chains presented below share a single source sample, sequenced in a study of T cell changes during pregnancy in multiple sclerosis. Assay: immunoSEQ multiplex PCR; the TCRdb copy retains only in-frame clones and omits some. The data show 85,000 to 130,000 clones, about nine tenths seen once. The sample consisted of peripheral blood, taken after pregnancy. These receptors all come from a female donor with multiple sclerosis, enrolled in a pregnancy study.

A remark on this clone: At one end the junction does not follow the germline gene, possibly because of a read error. J is TRBJ1-6 and V is TRBV10-2; D gene unclear. The germline gives CDR1 WSHSY, CDR2 SAAADI. This CDR3 has 13 amino acids. The CDR3 DNA reads as TGCGCCAGCAGTGACTCCTTTAATTCACCCCTCCACTTT. Translated: CASSDSFNSPLHF.

The chain couples TRBV5-1 to TRBJ2-3; D may be TRBD2 (6 bases). Trimming removed 4 bases from V and 1 base from J, with 10 bases in between. Germline CDR1 SGHRS, CDR2 YFSETQ. CDR3 length equals 14 residues. Written as DNA, the CDR3 is TGCGCCAGCAGCCCGGGACTCCGCACAGATACGCAGTATTTT. Residues: CASSPGLRTDTQYF.

This chain links TRBV7-5 with TRBJ1-1; TRBD1, the table's D call, was not compared with the DNA. TRBV7-5 has pseudogene status. CDR3 length: 14 residues. The CDR3 nucleotides read TGTGTCAGAAGCTCAGCCAGGGGGTGTCCTGAAGCTTTCTTT. Amino acid sequence: CVRSSARGCPEAFF.

This chain uses TRBV11-1 with TRBJ2-7; TRBD1 might be the D (5 bases). With 1 base removed from V and 5 bases from J, the gap between germline ends came to 15 bases. The CDR3 covers 15 residues. CDR1 is SGHAT, CDR2 FQDESV, per germline (reference sequence). The CDR3 sequence: CASSLGAGKLNEQYF. The DNA for the CDR3 is TGTGCCAGCAGCTTAGGGGCAGGGAAACTCAACGAGCAGTACTTC.

CDR3 in amino acids: CASSVAGGVGELFF. As DNA, the CDR3 is TGTGCCAGCAGTGTAGCGGGAGGGGTCGGGGAGCTGTTTTTT. The V gene is TRBV6-1, the J gene TRBJ2-2; TRBD2 aligns across 11 bases. V shed 4 bases and J 7 bases; nucleotides not matched to a gene: 2. Germline loops: CDR1 MNHNS, CDR2 SASEGT. The CDR3 is made up of 14 amino acids.

The chain joins TRBV18 to TRBJ1-5, with D maybe TRBD1 (5 bases). Germline V gene sequence: CDR1 KGHSH, CDR2 LQKENI. V lost 3 bases and J lost 6, with 15 bases in between. CDR3 length: 15 amino acids. The CDR3 coding sequence is TGTGCCAGCTCACCTCGCCTCCAGGGAGGTCAGCCCCAGCATTTT. Encoded protein: CASSPRLQGGQPQHF.

The genes are TRBV7-6 and TRBJ2-3, with 11 bases fitting TRBD2. The trim removed 2 bases at V and 0 bases at J, leaving 1 base unmatched. Germline V gene data show CDR1 as SGHVS and CDR2 as FNYEAQ. The CDR3 spans 16 residues. The CDR3 DNA reads as TGTGCCAGCAGCTTACGACTAGCGGGAAGCACAGATACGCAGTATTTT. Translated, it gives CASSLRLAGSTDTQYF.

This clone was recorded once. This chain connects TRBV15 to TRBJ1-5; D call uncertain. The CDR3 totals 17 residues. Trimming removed 3 bases from V and 1 base from J, with 16 bases in between. The germline V gene has CDR1 LNHNV and CDR2 YYDKDF (reference sequence). The CDR3, as DNA: TGTGCCACCAGCAGGGGCAGGTCTTCTCCCAGCAATCAGCCCCAGCATTTT. This encodes CATSRGRSSPSNQPQHF.

This clone was observed a single time. The rearrangement joins TRBV5-1 to TRBJ2-2, with D perhaps matching TRBD1 (7 bases). V was shortened by 0 bases and J by 4 bases, with 13 bases between the two germline ends. The germline CDR1 and CDR2 sequences are SGHRS and YFSETQ. The CDR3 has 16 residues. CDR3 protein: CASSLAPGGTTGELFF. DNA for the CDR3: TGCGCCAGCAGCTTGGCCCCAGGGGGGACCACCGGGGAGCTGTTTTTT.

V usage is TRBV5-1 and J usage is TRBJ2-2; D is unclear. The germline V and J ends were trimmed by 0 bases and 13 bases, with 10 bases remaining between them. In germline, CDR1 is SGHRS, CDR2 YFSETQ. The CDR3 consists of 12 residues. CDR3 sequence: CASSLAGPGLFF. CDR3 nucleotides: TGCGCCAGCAGCTTGGCGGGTCCGGGGCTGTTTTTT.

The J gene is TRBJ2-7, the V gene TRBV7-6, with D unclear. CDR3 length equals 13 residues. V lost 3 bases to trimming and J lost 2 bases, with 8 bases between them. Per the germline V gene, CDR1 is SGHVS and CDR2 is FNYEAQ. CDR3 in DNA: TGTGCCAGCAGCTTGGGCAGACCCTACGAGCAGTACTTC. Amino acids: CASSLGRPYEQYF.

This chain connects TRBV5-1 to TRBJ1-2, with 8 positions matching TRBD1. V gave up 4 bases and J gave up 0 bases; unmatched junction bases: 5. The CDR3 extends over 15 amino acids. The germline gives CDR1 SGHRS, CDR2 YFSETQ. The CDR3: CASSPKTGANYGYTF. The CDR3 DNA follows: TGCGCCAGCAGCCCGAAGACAGGGGCTAACTATGGCTACACCTTC.

This chain uses TRBV7-9 with TRBJ2-1; TRBD1 might be the D (6 bases). The length of the CDR3 is 12 residues. Germline CDR1 and CDR2: SEHNR and FQNEAQ (reference sequence). V was pared by 3 bases and J by 10 bases, with 10 bases between. The CDR3 is CASSFLQGEQFF. The CDR3 DNA is TGTGCCAGCAGCTTCTTACAGGGCGAGCAGTTCTTC.

V usage is TRBV10-3 and J usage is TRBJ2-4; 7 bases align to TRBD1. The V gene end was trimmed by 0 bases and the J gene end by 1 base; junction bases not matched to a gene: 9. The CDR3 is 18 amino acids. Germline V lookup: CDR1 ENHRY, CDR2 SYGVKD. CDR3 sequence: CAISESPGGAGAKNIQYF. CDR3 nucleotides: TGTGCCATCAGTGAGTCGCCAGGGGGAGCTGGGGCCAAAAACATTCAGTACTTC.

This clone has a single count. This chain joins TRBV6-1 and TRBJ2-7; the match to TRBD1 covers 7 bases. Trimming removed 7 bases from V and 4 bases from J; junction bases left unmatched: 10. Germline V gene sequence: CDR1 MNHNS, CDR2 SASEGT. The CDR3 has 14 amino acids. CDR3 sequence: CASTNRGRLYEQYF. The CDR3, as DNA: TGTGCCAGCACAAACAGGGGCCGTCTGTACGAGCAGTACTTC.

Only one count was recorded for this clone. The chain joins TRBV30 to TRBJ1-2; no firm D call. This CDR3 has 13 residues. The V and J ends lost 1 base and 2 bases respectively, with 8 bases between them. Germline V CDR1 and CDR2: GTSNPN, SVGIG (reference sequence). DNA of the CDR3: TGTGCCTGGAGTGGCGGCTTAAACTATGGCTACACCTTC. This sequence encodes CAWSGGLNYGYTF.

The chain joins TRBV5-1 to TRBJ2-3; a possible D gene is TRBD2 (6 bases). The CDR3 is 16 amino acids. Germline CDR1 reads SGHRS; CDR2 reads YFSETQ. Trimming left V 4 bases short and J 2 bases short, with 17 bases between. The CDR3 DNA reads TGCGCCAGCAGCGCTCTTGGAGGGCCCCACACAGATACGCAGTATTTT. This encodes CASSALGGPHTDTQYF.